Here is one T cell receptor (beta chain) with its context. Its target is not known. The table came from immunoSEQ multiplex PCR; TCRdb's copy has only in-frame clones and leaves some out. The data contain 31,000 or so clones, around two thirds of them seen just once; the ten biggest clones take up about 3.8%. The sample comes from a study of vaccination effects on CD4 cells after COVID-19. Upon completion of 10 to 11 days in culture, CD4+ T cells were isolated. Germline V gene lookup returns CDR1 KGHSH and CDR2 LQKENI. The CDR3 length is 17 residues. V lost 0 bases and J lost 5; bases outside the gene matches: 6.

The chain links TRBV18 to TRBJ1-5; TRBD1 agrees at 11 bases. The input for sequencing was CD4+ T cells from PBMCs cultured without peptide, taken before COVID-19 vaccination. This TCR came from a human donor who received a COVID-19 vaccine. CDR3 sequence (DNA): TGTGCCAGCTCACCACCGTACGGGACAGGGGGGGATCAGCCCCAGCATTTT. This translates into CASSPPYGTGGDQPQHF.